Shown below are 5 T cell receptor beta chains from a single sample sequenced in a study of regulatory T cells in long-lasting Graves disease. Noted time point: newly diagnosed GD, antithyroid drugs for less than 3 months. PBMC-extracted RNA yielded the TCR library. Assembly of TCR beta libraries relied on iRepertoire HTBI primers together with Arm-PCR of CDR3 regions. A single record per CDR3 protein comes from TCRdb applying MiXCR to the multiplex PCR reads. Among around 250,000 distinct CDR3 sequences, about 16% were seen once, and the ten largest hold 22%. The input for sequencing was peripheral blood mononuclear cells (PBMCs), taken at new diagnosis, from a patient treated with antithyroid drugs. Receptors originate from a female donor with Graves disease.

This clonotype was counted a few times. Just one base apart from a much larger clone, this may be a read error. V is TRBV2 and J is TRBJ2-4; a possible D gene is TRBD2 (6 bases). Looked up from germline, CDR1 is SNHLY and CDR2 is FYNNEI. The CDR3 sequence is 15 residues long. V lost 11 bases and J lost 6, with 23 bases in between. DNA for the CDR3: TGTGCCGGCGGTCGGGGTAGCGGTGATCTAAACATTCAGTACTTC. Protein product: CAGGRGSGDLNIQYF.

This chain uses TRBV12-3 or TRBV12-4 with TRBJ1-1, with TRBD1 as a possible D gene (6 bases). V shed 6 bases and J shed 10 bases, with 12 bases lying between them. This CDR3 region has 11 residues. The DNA for the CDR3 is TGTGCCAGCAGCGAAGGGGGGAGAGCTTTCTTT. Protein: CASSEGGRAFF.

The chain recombines TRBV7-2 with TRBJ1-1; D uncertain. Trimming removed 5 bases at V and 0 bases at J, with 7 bases between. The CDR3 totals 13 residues. CDR1 is SGHTA, CDR2 FQGNSA, per germline. CDR3: CASSTEMNTEAFF. In nucleotides, the CDR3 is TGTGCCAGCAGCACAGAGATGAACACTGAAGCTTTCTTT.

This clonotype occurred many times. The chain recombines TRBV2 with TRBJ1-1, with a tentative D call TRBD1 (6 bases). Germline CDR1 is SNHLY and CDR2 is FYNNEI. The CDR3 is made up of 15 amino acids. V was shortened by 0 bases and J by 5 bases, with 13 bases between the two germline ends. CDR3 sequence reads: CASSEAHPQGTEAFF. CDR3 bases: TGTGCCAGCAGTGAAGCGCACCCTCAGGGGACTGAAGCTTTCTTT.

The sample holds many counts of this clonotype. V usage is TRBV20-1 and J usage is TRBJ1-4; no clear D gene. Looked up from germline, CDR1 is DFQATT and CDR2 is SNEGSKA (reference sequence). The ends were cut back, 0 bases at V and 0 bases at J, with 11 bases in the middle. CDR3 size: 16 residues. CDR3 DNA: TGCAGTGCTAGAGATAGCGCAGTAGCAACTAATGAAAAACTGTTTTTT. This encodes CSARDSAVATNEKLFF.